These T cell receptor beta chains were read from a single sample in a study of blood T cell repertoires in COVID-19. The protocol was immunoSEQ multiplex PCR, while the TCRdb copy is restricted to in-frame clones and leaves out a portion. This sample has roughly 280,000 clones; about 88% occur once, and the top ten carry about 3.5%. The sequencing input was peripheral blood. The receptors here all came from a man between 18 and 29 years old with active or convalescent COVID-19. Each CDR3 is given with its conserved first and last residue. D genes are given only for firm matches. The size field is filled for only some rows; it gives once, few, many or a size class.

J: TRBJ2-2; D: TRBD2; V: TRBV2; size: -; DNA: TGTGCCAGCAGTGAAGCTCGGGGGGGCGGCGGGGAGCTGTTTTTT; CDR3: CASSEARGGGGELFF
J: TRBJ2-1; D: -; V: TRBV27; size: -; DNA: TGTGCCAGCAGTTTATCGATTGCAGGTAGCTCCTACAATGAGCAGTTCTTC; CDR3: CASSLSIAGSSYNEQFF
J: TRBJ1-1; D: -; V: TRBV24-1; size: -; DNA: TGTGCCACCAGTGATACCCGGGACAAGAACACTGAAGCTTTCTTT; CDR3: CATSDTRDKNTEAFF
J: TRBJ1-1; D: -; V: TRBV2; size: -; DNA: TGTGCCAGCAGGGATCCAGGCACTGAAGCTTTCTTT; CDR3: CASRDPGTEAFF
J: TRBJ2-1; D: TRBD2; V: TRBV29-1; size: once; DNA: TGCAGCGTTGAAGACGATGGACTAGAAACCTCTACCGTCGATGAGCAGTTCTTC; CDR3: CSVEDDGLETSTVDEQFF
J: TRBJ1-1; D: -; V: TRBV12-3/TRBV12-4; size: few; DNA: TGTGCCAGCAGTTTGGGCAGAGAAGCTTTCTTT; CDR3: CASSLGREAFF
J: TRBJ1-1; D: -; V: TRBV6-5; size: -; DNA: TGTGCCAGCAGCCGTACTGGGAGTGAAGCTTTCTTT; CDR3: CASSRTGSEAFF
J: TRBJ1-6; D: -; V: TRBV6-5; size: -; DNA: TGTGCCAGCAGTTACCCCGGGTATAATTCACCCCTCCACTTT; CDR3: CASSYPGYNSPLHF
J: TRBJ2-7; D: -; V: TRBV6-1; size: -; DNA: TGTGCCAGCAGTGAAGGGGAGGCTGTCGAGCAGTACTTC; CDR3: CASSEGEAVEQYF
J: TRBJ1-6; D: -; V: TRBV13; size: -; DNA: TGTGCCAGCAGCCCCTTGGTTGGTAGCTCCTATAATTCACCCCTCCACTTT; CDR3: CASSPLVGSSYNSPLHF
J: TRBJ2-2; D: TRBD1; V: TRBV7-9; size: -; DNA: TGTGCCAGCAGCTTAGGGACAGGGGACACCGGGGAGCTGTTTTTT; CDR3: CASSLGTGDTGELFF
J: TRBJ1-1; D: -; V: TRBV6-1; size: few; DNA: TGTGCCAGCAGTGAATACGGGGACACTGAAGCTTTCTTT; CDR3: CASSEYGDTEAFF
J: TRBJ1-6; D: TRBD1; V: TRBV2; size: -; DNA: TGTGCCAGCAGTGCCCGACAGGGGCTGCCCTATAATTCACCCCTCCACTTT; CDR3: CASSARQGLPYNSPLHF
J: TRBJ2-1; D: -; V: TRBV7-2; size: -; DNA: TGTGCCAGCAGCTCCGAAATAAGGGGTGAGCAGTTCTTC; CDR3: CASSSEIRGEQFF
J: TRBJ1-2; D: TRBD1; V: TRBV19; size: -; DNA: TGTGCCGGCCTGGGACAGGGGGCGAAGGGGTATGGCTACACCTTC; CDR3: CAGLGQGAKGYGYTF
J: TRBJ2-7; D: TRBD2; V: TRBV6-7; size: -; DNA: TGTGCCAGCAGTTACTTCTCGCGGGAGGGCTACGAGCAGTACTTC; CDR3: CASSYFSREGYEQYF
J: TRBJ1-6; D: -; V: TRBV30; size: -; DNA: TGTGCCTCCGGTACCCTGCGGGTTTCACCCCTCCACTTT; CDR3: CASGTLRVSPLHF
J: TRBJ1-6; D: -; V: TRBV9; size: -; DNA: TGTGCCAGCAGCGGATCACCGGGTCTTAGCTCCTATAATTCACCCCTCCACTTT; CDR3: CASSGSPGLSSYNSPLHF
J: TRBJ2-2; D: TRBD2; V: TRBV10-3; size: -; DNA: TGTGCCACAGAGGGTCACCTAGCGGGATCCACCGGGGAGCTGTTTTTT; CDR3: CATEGHLAGSTGELFF
J: TRBJ2-3; D: -; V: TRBV6-5; size: -; DNA: TGTGCCAGCAAGACTACGGGAACGGATACGCAGTATTTT; CDR3: CASKTTGTDTQYF
J: TRBJ1-4; D: TRBD1; V: TRBV19; size: -; DNA: TGTGCCACCGACTACAGGGGGCTAACTAATGAAAAACTGTTTTTT; CDR3: CATDYRGLTNEKLFF
J: TRBJ1-4; D: TRBD1; V: TRBV6-5; size: -; DNA: TGTGCCAGCAGGGTGGACAGGGAGGAAAAACTGTTTTTT; CDR3: CASRVDREEKLFF
J: TRBJ2-4; D: TRBD1; V: TRBV6-2/TRBV6-3; size: -; DNA: TGTGCCAGCAGTTACTCGACAGGGCTAAGGGACAAAAACATTCAGTACTTC; CDR3: CASSYSTGLRDKNIQYF
J: TRBJ2-2; D: TRBD2; V: TRBV3-1/TRBV3-2; size: -; DNA: TGTGCCAGCAGGGCGACTAGCGGGGTTGGGGAGCTGTTTTTT; CDR3: CASRATSGVGELFF
J: TRBJ2-1; D: -; V: TRBV24-1; size: -; DNA: TGTGCCACCAGTGACGGGACTGTCAATGAGCAGTTCTTC; CDR3: CATSDGTVNEQFF
J: TRBJ1-4; D: TRBD1; V: TRBV11-2; size: -; DNA: TGTGCCAGCAGCTTAGAATTCGGCCCAACAGGGGATGAAAAACTGTTTTTT; CDR3: CASSLEFGPTGDEKLFF
J: TRBJ2-2; D: TRBD2; V: TRBV7-2; size: -; DNA: TGTGCCAGCAGCTTTCTAGCGGGAGAGTACACCGGGGAGCTGTTTTTT; CDR3: CASSFLAGEYTGELFF
J: TRBJ1-3; D: -; V: TRBV30; size: once; DNA: TGTGCCTGGAGCGCCGGGACACCTTCTGGAAACACCATATATTTT; CDR3: CAWSAGTPSGNTIYF
J: TRBJ2-3; D: -; V: TRBV11-2; size: -; DNA: TGTGCCAGCAGCTCGACTAGCACAGATACGCAGTATTTT; CDR3: CASSSTSTDTQYF
J: TRBJ1-2; D: TRBD1; V: TRBV19; size: -; DNA: TGTGCCAGTAGAAAACAGGGGGCGCATGGCTACACCTTC; CDR3: CASRKQGAHGYTF
J: TRBJ2-5; D: -; V: TRBV15; size: -; DNA: TGTGCCACCAGCAGGGCCAGGGAGACCCAGTACTTC; CDR3: CATSRARETQYF